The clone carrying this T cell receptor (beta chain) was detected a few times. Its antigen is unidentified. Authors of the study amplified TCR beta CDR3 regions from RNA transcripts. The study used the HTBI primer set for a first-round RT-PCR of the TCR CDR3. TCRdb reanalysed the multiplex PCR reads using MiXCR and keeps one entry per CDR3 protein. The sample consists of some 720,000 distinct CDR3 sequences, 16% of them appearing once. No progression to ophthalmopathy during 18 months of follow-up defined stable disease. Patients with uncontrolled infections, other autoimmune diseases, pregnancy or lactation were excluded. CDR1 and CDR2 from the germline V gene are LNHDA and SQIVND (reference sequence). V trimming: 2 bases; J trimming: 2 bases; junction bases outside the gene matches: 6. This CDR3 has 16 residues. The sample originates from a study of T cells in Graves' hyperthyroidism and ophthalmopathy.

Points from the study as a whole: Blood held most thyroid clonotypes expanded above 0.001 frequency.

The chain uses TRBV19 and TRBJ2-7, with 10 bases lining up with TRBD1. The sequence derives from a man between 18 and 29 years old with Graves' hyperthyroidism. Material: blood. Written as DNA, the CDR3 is TGTGCCAGTAGTATAACCGCAGGACAGGGGGCCTACGAGCAGTACTTC. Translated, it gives CASSITAGQGAYEQYF.